The next 16 T cell receptor beta chains were all read from a single sample in a study of blood T cells in healthy people across ages. A second PCR of about 7 to 11 cycles used a sample-barcoded 5' primer and a J-beta primer mix. TCRdb ran MiXCR on the 5' RACE reads and lists one entry per CDR3 protein. The repertoire has approximately 1.5 million distinct CDR3 sequences, under 55% of them found once; the top ten carry about 4%. The sequenced material came from blood. The receptors come from a woman under 30 in good health.

This clonotype came up many times. The CDR3 protein is CSVITGPNEKLFF. The CDR3 DNA sequence: TGCAGCGTTATCACCGGACCTAATGAAAAACTGTTTTTT. The chain couples TRBV29-1 to TRBJ1-4, with no clear D. Germline V lookup: CDR1 SQVTM, CDR2 ANQGSEA. Trimming removed 5 bases from V and 3 bases from J, with 10 bases in between. The CDR3 runs 13 residues.

The genes are TRBV6-2 or TRBV6-3 and TRBJ2-1; 15 nucleotides align to TRBD2. The CDR3 length is 19 residues. CDR1 is MNHEY, CDR2 SVGEGT, per germline. V lost 2 bases and J lost 15; bases outside the gene matches: 20. DNA of the CDR3: TGTGCCAGCAGTTACGGGGGGGGTCGGACTAGCGGGAGGGCCGACAATGTGTTCTTC. Translated, it gives CASSYGGGRTSGRADNVFF.

This clonotype turned up a few times. The chain employs TRBV6-2 or TRBV6-3 and TRBJ2-7; a possible D gene is TRBD1 (6 bases). Germline V gene sequence: CDR1 MNHEY, CDR2 SVGEGT. Trimming pared 1 base from V and 3 bases from J, leaving 13 bases between. This CDR3 region has 15 residues. The CDR3 DNA is TGTGCCAGCAGTTACTGGGCAGGGACAAGCTACGAGCAGTACTTC. Translation gives CASSYWAGTSYEQYF.

A few counts support this clonotype. The chain has TRBV7-9 and TRBJ1-1; 7 nucleotides agree with TRBD1. This CDR3 region has 11 residues. V shed 4 bases and J 10 bases; nucleotides not matched to a gene: 3. Per germline, CDR1 SEHNR and CDR2 FQNEAQ (reference sequence). CDR3 residues: CASSYRGPAFF. CDR3 nucleotide sequence: TGTGCCAGCAGCTACAGGGGCCCAGCTTTCTTT.

The J gene is TRBJ1-2, the V gene TRBV4-3; no clear D gene. This CDR3 contains 16 residues. Germline lookup yields CDR1 LGHNA and CDR2 YSLEER. V lost 0 bases to trimming and J lost 3 bases, with 14 bases between them. The CDR3 sequence: CASSQDTRGRYYGYTF. The CDR3 nucleotides are TGCGCCAGCAGCCAAGACACTCGAGGGAGATACTATGGCTACACCTTC.

This clonotype has only a few counts. The chain combines TRBV19 with TRBJ1-6; TRBD1 agrees at 7 bases. The germline gives CDR1 LNHDA, CDR2 SQIVND (reference sequence). The junction had 3 bases not matched to a gene; V was cut back by 3 bases and J by 4 bases. This CDR3 spans 15 amino acids. The CDR3 region has the DNA TGTGCCAGTAGTATCGCGGGACAGTATAATTCACCCCTCCACTTT. This codes for CASSIAGQYNSPLHF.

Worth noting for this clonotype: This may be a read error, as it is one base from a much larger clone. The rearrangement uses TRBV11-1 and TRBJ2-1; no clear D. CDR3 length: 13 residues. Germline V gives CDR1 SGHAT, CDR2 FQDESV (reference sequence). The DNA of the CDR3 is TGTGCCAGCAGCTTAGATGACTCCGGTGAGCGGTTCTTC. This translates into CASSLDDSGERFF.

The rearrangement links TRBV20-1 to TRBJ2-1; 9 positions match TRBD1. Per germline, CDR1 DFQATT and CDR2 SNEGSKA (reference sequence). V was pared by 6 bases and J by 3 bases, with 6 bases of the junction left unmatched. This CDR3 has 14 residues. The CDR3 nucleotides are TGCAGTGCCCTAACAGGGGGCCTCTACAATGAGCAGTTCTTC. It translates to CSALTGGLYNEQFF.

This chain connects TRBV6-1 to TRBJ2-5; weak D call: TRBD1 (6 bases). V lost 6 bases, J lost 1 base, and 9 bases lay in between. The germline V gene encodes CDR1 MNHNS and CDR2 SASEGT. The CDR3 extends over 13 amino acids. The CDR3 here is CASRDRFQETQYF. The CDR3 nucleotides are TGTGCCAGCAGGGACAGATTCCAAGAGACCCAGTACTTC.

This sequence joins TRBV20-1 and TRBJ2-7, with 8 bases matching TRBD1. CDR3 size: 14 residues. The junction had 7 bases not matched to a gene; V was cut back by 0 bases and J by 6 bases. CDR1 is DFQATT and CDR2 is SNEGSKA in the germline V gene (reference sequence). The CDR3, as DNA: TGCAGTGCTAGAGATCACTTAACAGGGGGCGAGCAGTACTTC. Its translation is CSARDHLTGGEQYF.

This chain links TRBV18 with TRBJ1-4; possibly TRBD1 for D (5 bases). Germline CDR1 KGHSH, CDR2 LQKENI. The CDR3 contains 14 residues. Trimming removed 0 bases at V and 7 bases at J, with 9 bases between. The CDR3 is CASSPPGTAEKLFF. CDR3 bases: TGTGCCAGCTCACCACCGGGGACCGCTGAAAAACTGTTTTTT.

V and J are TRBV20-1 and TRBJ1-1; D remains ambiguous. Trimming removed 3 bases at V and 3 bases at J, with 8 bases between. CDR1 and CDR2 (germline): DFQATT, SNEGSKA (reference sequence). The CDR3 contains 12 residues. CDR3 coding DNA: TGCAGTGCTAGCCCCCGGGACACTGAAGCTTTCTTT. Its protein is CSASPRDTEAFF.

The genes are TRBV5-1 and TRBJ2-5, with 9 bases lining up with TRBD1. Near its end, the DNA agrees better with TRBJ2-7, so the J call may be wrong. The CDR3 sequence is 15 residues long. Germline V gene data show CDR1 as SGHRS and CDR2 as YFSETQ. DNA for the CDR3: TGCGCCAGCAGCTTTTCCGGGACAGGGATAAACGAGCAGTACTTC. Its translation is CASSFSGTGINEQYF.

The chain carries TRBV27 and TRBJ2-3; 8 bases align to TRBD2. The CDR3 extends over 14 amino acids. Germline V lookup: CDR1 MNHEY, CDR2 SMNVEV (reference sequence). J was trimmed by 6 bases and V by 3 bases; bases with no gene match: 5. CDR3 region: CASSFLREADTQYF. CDR3 bases: TGTGCCAGCAGTTTTCTGCGGGAGGCCGATACGCAGTATTTT.

The chain carries TRBV28 and TRBJ2-5, with D uncertain. From germline, CDR1 is MDHEN and CDR2 SYDVKM. With 2 bases removed from V and 11 bases from J, the gap between germline ends came to 15 bases. The CDR3 contains 13 residues. The CDR3 protein is CASSLIGRHEQYF. As DNA, the CDR3 is TGTGCCAGCAGTTTAATAGGGCGTCATGAGCAGTACTTC.

V and J are TRBV6-2 or TRBV6-3 and TRBJ2-5; D ambiguous. The CDR3 is 14 residues long. V was clipped by 9 bases and J by 11 bases, with 25 bases between them. Germline lookup yields CDR1 MNHEY and CDR2 SVGEGT. CDR3 sequence reads: CASSSRLLYNEQYF. DNA of the CDR3: TGTGCCAGTAGCTCCCGACTTCTCTACAATGAGCAGTACTTC.